The entry below describes one T cell receptor beta chain. Its target is not known. The V gene end was trimmed by 6 bases and the J gene end by 6 bases; junction bases not matched to a gene: 10. Per the germline V gene, CDR1 is LNHDA and CDR2 is SQIVND (reference sequence). The CDR3 loop spans 14 amino acids. Division of CD4+ cells produced a CD45RA+ naive subset and a CD45RA-negative memory subset. Each subset's genomic DNA was shared equally among a number of immunoSEQ plates. Clones were sequenced by immunoSEQ multiplex PCR, and TCRdb holds only the in-frame ones, with some missing. The table has about 1.5 million clones, roughly 96% seen once. This entry comes from a study of shared clonotypes between healthy human individuals. Background on the study: CD4 naive and memory got three plates each, CD8 naive two, CD8 memory one. Study conclusions and caveats: Clonotypes not shared had lower generation probabilities than those common to all four donors.

The clonotype originates from a man aged 30 to 39 in good health. V and J are TRBV19 and TRBJ1-2; 7 bases map to TRBD1. Material for sequencing was naive CD4+ T cells sorted from blood. The subset here: CD45RA+ positively selected. The CDR3 DNA reads TGTGCCAGTAGGGACAGGAGGGGGATGAATGGCTACACCTTC. Its protein product is CASRDRRGMNGYTF.